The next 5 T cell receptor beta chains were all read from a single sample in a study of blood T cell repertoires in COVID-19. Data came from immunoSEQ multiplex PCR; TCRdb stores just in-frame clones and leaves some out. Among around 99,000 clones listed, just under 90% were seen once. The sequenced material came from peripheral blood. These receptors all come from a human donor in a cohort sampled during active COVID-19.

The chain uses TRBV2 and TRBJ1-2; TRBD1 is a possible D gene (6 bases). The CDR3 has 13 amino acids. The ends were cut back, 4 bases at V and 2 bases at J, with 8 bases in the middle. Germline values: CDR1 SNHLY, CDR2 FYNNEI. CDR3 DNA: TGTGCCAGCAGTGCTGACAGGAACTATGGCTACACCTTC. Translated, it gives CASSADRNYGYTF.

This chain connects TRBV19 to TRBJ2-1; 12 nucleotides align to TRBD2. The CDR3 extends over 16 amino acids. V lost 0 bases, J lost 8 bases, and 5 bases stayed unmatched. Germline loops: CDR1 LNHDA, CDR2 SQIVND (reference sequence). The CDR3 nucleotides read TGTGCCAGTAGTATAGACCGACTAGCGGGAGTCGATGAGCAGTTCTTC. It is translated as CASSIDRLAGVDEQFF.

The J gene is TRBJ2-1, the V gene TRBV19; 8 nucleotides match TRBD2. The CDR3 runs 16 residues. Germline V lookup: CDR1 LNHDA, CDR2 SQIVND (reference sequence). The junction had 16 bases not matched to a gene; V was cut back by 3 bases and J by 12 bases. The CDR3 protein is CASSIGGRPGGRGQFF. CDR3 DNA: TGTGCCAGTAGTATCGGCGGGAGGCCCGGCGGTCGTGGGCAGTTCTTC.

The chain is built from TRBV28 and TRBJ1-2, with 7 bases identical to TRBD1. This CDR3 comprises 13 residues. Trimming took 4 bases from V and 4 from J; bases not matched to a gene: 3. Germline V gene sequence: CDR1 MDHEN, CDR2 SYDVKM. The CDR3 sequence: CASSYRTGYGYTF. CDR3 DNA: TGTGCCAGCAGTTACCGGACAGGCTATGGCTACACCTTC.

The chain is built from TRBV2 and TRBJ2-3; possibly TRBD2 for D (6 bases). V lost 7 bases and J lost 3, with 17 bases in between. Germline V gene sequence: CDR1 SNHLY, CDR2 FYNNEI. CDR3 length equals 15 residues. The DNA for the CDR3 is TGTGCCAGCACTCAAAGTCGACTAGGAACAGATACGCAGTATTTT. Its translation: CASTQSRLGTDTQYF.